These 7 T cell receptor beta chains came from one sample sequenced in a study of control samples from healthy donors and cancer patients. The method was immunoSEQ multiplex PCR; TCRdb's version includes in-frame clones alone and lacks a portion of them. The sample has over 150,000 clones; 96% are singletons. Sequenced sample: blood. Receptor source: a woman in her twenties or thirties in good health.

This clone occurred once. The chain uses TRBV18 and TRBJ2-2; TRBD2 agrees at 9 bases. The germline gives CDR1 KGHSH, CDR2 LQKENI. After removal of 4 bases from V and 2 bases from J, the junction contained 8 bases not matched to a gene. The CDR3 is 17 residues long. The CDR3 DNA reads TGTGCCAGCTCACTCATCGGTAGCGGGAGCAACACCGGGGAGCTGTTTTTT. Translation: CASSLIGSGSNTGELFF.

V gene TRBV11-2 combines with J gene TRBJ1-1; D remains unclear. Trimming left V 3 bases short and J 1 base short, with 3 bases between. From germline, CDR1 is SGHAT and CDR2 FQNNGV. CDR3 length: 12 amino acids. This chain's CDR3 is CASSFANTEAFF. The CDR3 DNA follows: TGTGCCAGCAGCTTTGCGAACACTGAAGCTTTCTTT.

This clone was counted once. The chain joins TRBV7-2 to TRBJ2-7, with D tentatively TRBD2 (6 bases). Deletions cut 2 bases from V and 9 bases from J, with 14 bases between. The CDR3 has 13 residues. The V gene's germline CDR1 is SGHTA and CDR2 FQGNSA. In DNA form, the CDR3 reads TGTGCCAGCAGCTTATCAAGGGACTTAGGGCAGTACTTC. Encoded protein: CASSLSRDLGQYF.

The rearrangement joins TRBV4-1 to TRBJ1-1; D perhaps matches TRBD1 (6 bases). Trimming removed 1 base at V and 6 bases at J, with 9 bases between. Looked up from germline, CDR1 is MGHRA and CDR2 is YSYEKL. CDR3 length: 13 amino acids. CDR3 in amino acids: CASSQGTESEAFF. Here the CDR3 DNA reads TGCGCCAGCAGCCAAGGGACAGAATCTGAAGCTTTCTTT.

The chain couples TRBV6-1 to TRBJ1-6; D gene uncertain. The CDR3 totals 14 residues. Trimming removed 3 bases from V and 14 bases from J, with 17 bases in between. Germline CDR1 is MNHNS and CDR2 is SASEGT. The CDR3 loop is CASSDTESWRTLHF. The CDR3 DNA reads as TGTGCCAGCAGTGACACTGAGAGCTGGCGAACCCTCCACTTT.

This chain links TRBV15 with TRBJ1-2, with D possibly TRBD1 on 5 matching bases. Trimming stripped 5 bases from V and 2 bases from J, with 9 bases between. Germline assignment: CDR1 LNHNV and CDR2 YYDKDF (reference sequence). This CDR3 contains 13 residues. The CDR3 spells CATSADINYGYTF. For the CDR3, the DNA is TGTGCCACCAGCGCGGACATAAACTATGGCTACACCTTC.

The chain employs TRBV7-2 and TRBJ1-5; D unclear. Germline CDR1 and CDR2: SGHTA and FQGNSA. The CDR3 sequence is 15 residues long. Trimming pared 0 bases from V and 7 bases from J, leaving 13 bases between. This CDR3 is CASSLAGVPGQPQHF. Here the CDR3 DNA reads TGTGCCAGCAGCTTAGCCGGGGTGCCGGGGCAGCCCCAGCATTTT.